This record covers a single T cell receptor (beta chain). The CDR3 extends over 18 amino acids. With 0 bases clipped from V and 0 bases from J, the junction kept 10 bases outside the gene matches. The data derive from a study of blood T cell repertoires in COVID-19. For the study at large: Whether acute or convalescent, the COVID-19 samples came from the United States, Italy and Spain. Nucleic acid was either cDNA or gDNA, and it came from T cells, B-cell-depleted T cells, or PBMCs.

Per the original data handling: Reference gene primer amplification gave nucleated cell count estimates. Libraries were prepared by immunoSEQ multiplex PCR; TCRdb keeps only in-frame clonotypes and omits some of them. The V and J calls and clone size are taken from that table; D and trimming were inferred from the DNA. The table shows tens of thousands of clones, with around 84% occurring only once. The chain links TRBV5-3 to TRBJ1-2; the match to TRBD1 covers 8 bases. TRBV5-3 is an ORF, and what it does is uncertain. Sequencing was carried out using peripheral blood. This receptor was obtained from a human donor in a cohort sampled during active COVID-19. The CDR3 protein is CARSLAIRGQVPNYGYTF. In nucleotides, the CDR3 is TGTGCCAGAAGCTTGGCCATCAGGGGACAGGTACCTAACTATGGCTACACCTTC.